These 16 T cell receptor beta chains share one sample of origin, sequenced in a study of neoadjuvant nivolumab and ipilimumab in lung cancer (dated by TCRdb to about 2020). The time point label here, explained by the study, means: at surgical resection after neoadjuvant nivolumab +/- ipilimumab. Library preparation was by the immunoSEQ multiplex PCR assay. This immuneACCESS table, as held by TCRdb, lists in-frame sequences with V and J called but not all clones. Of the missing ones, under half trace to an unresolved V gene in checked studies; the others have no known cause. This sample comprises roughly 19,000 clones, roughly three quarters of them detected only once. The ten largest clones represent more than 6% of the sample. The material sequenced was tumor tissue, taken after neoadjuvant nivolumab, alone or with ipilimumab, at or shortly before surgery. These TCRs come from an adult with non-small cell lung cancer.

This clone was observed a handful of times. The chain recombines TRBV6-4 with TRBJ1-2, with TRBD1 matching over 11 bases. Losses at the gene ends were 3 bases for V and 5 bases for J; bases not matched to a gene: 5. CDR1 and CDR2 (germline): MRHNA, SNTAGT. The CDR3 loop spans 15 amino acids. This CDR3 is CASSEQDRGPYGYTF. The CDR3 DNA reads TGTGCCAGCAGTGAACAGGACAGGGGGCCGTATGGCTACACCTTC.

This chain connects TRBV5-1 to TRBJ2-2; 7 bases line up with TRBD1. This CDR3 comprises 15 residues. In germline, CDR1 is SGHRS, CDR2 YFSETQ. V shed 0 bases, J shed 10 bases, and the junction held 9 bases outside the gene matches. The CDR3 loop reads CASSLGELRGPELFF. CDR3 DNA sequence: TGCGCCAGCAGCTTGGGGGAGTTGAGGGGGCCGGAGCTGTTTTTT.

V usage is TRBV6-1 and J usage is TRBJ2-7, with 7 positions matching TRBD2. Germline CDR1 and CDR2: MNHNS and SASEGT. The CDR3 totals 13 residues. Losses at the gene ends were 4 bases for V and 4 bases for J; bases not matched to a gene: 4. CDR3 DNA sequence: TGTGCCAGCAGTGGCGGGAGAGGGTACGAGCAGTACTTC. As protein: CASSGGRGYEQYF.

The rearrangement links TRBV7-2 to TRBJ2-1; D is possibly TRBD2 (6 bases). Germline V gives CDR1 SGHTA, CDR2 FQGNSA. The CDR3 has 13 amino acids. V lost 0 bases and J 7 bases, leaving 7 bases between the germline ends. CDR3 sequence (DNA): TGTGCCAGCAGCTTAGCGGGGGGTAATGAGCAGTTCTTC. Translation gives CASSLAGGNEQFF.

CDR3 DNA: TGTGCCAGCAGTTTTGGGCAGAATAGCAATCAGCCCCAGCATTTT. Protein sequence: CASSFGQNSNQPQHF. The chain combines TRBV28 with TRBJ1-5, with D hard to call. The V end lost 3 bases, the J end lost 0 bases, and 9 bases lay between the germline ends. CDR3 length: 15 residues. CDR1 is MDHEN and CDR2 is SYDVKM in the germline V gene.

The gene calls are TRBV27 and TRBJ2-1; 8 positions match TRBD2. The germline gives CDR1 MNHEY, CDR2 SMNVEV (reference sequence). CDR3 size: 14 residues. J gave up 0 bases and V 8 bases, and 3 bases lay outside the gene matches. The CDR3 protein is CASQLADSYNEQFF. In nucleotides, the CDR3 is TGTGCCAGCCAACTAGCGGACTCCTACAATGAGCAGTTCTTC.

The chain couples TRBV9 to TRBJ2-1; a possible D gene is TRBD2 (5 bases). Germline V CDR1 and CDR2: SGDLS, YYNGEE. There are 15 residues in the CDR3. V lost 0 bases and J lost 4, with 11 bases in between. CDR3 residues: CASSVGRAQYNEQFF. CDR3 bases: TGTGCCAGCAGCGTAGGGCGGGCCCAATACAATGAGCAGTTCTTC.

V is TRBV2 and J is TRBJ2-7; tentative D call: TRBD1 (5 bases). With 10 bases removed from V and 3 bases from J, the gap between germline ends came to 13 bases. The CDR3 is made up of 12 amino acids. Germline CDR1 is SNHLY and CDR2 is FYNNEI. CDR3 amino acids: CATGLSDYEQYF. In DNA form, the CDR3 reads TGTGCCACAGGGTTATCGGACTACGAGCAGTACTTC.

The CDR3 sequence is CSYSPFIYNEQFF. The CDR3 nucleotides are TGCAGTTACTCCCCCTTCATCTACAATGAGCAGTTCTTC. The chain has TRBV29-1 and TRBJ2-1; no clear D. The CDR3 consists of 13 residues. Germline CDR1 reads SQVTM; CDR2 reads ANQGSEA.

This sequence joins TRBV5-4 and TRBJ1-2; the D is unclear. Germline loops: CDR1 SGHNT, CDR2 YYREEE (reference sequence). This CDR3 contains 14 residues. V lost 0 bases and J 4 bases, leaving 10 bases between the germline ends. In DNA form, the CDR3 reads TGTGCCAGCAGCTTGGACAACGGGTTCTATGGCTACACCTTC. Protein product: CASSLDNGFYGYTF.

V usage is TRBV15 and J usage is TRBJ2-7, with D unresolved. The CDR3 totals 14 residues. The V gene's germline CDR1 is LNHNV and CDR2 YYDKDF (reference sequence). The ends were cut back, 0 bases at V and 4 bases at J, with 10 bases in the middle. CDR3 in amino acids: CATSRDPSDYEQYF. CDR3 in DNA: TGTGCCACCAGCAGAGATCCGAGTGATTACGAGCAGTACTTC.

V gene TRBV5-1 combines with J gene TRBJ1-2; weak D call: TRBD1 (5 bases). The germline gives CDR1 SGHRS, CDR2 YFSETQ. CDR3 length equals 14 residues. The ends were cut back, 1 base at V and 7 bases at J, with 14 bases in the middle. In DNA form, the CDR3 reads TGCGCCAGCAGCTTGAGTCTAGACAGAACTGGCTACACCTTC. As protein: CASSLSLDRTGYTF.

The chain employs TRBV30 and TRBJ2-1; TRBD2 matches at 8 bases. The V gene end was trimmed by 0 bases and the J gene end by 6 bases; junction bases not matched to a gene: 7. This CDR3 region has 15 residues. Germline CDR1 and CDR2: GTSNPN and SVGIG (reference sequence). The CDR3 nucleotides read TGTGCCTGGAGTGTGTCGAGCGGGAGTATCAATGAGCAGTTCTTC. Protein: CAWSVSSGSINEQFF.

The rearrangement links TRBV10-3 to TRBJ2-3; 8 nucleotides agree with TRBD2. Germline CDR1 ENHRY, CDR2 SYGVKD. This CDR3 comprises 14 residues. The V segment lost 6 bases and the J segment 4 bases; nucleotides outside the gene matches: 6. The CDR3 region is CAISAGLVADTQYF. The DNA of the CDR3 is TGTGCCATCAGCGCGGGACTAGTCGCAGATACGCAGTATTTT.

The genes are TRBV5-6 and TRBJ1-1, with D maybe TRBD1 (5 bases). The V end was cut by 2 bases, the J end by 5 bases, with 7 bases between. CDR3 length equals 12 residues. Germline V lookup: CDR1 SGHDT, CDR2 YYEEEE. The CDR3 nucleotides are TGTGCCAGCAGCTTCGGGGGAACTGAAGCTTTCTTT. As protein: CASSFGGTEAFF.

The CDR3 bases are TGCGCCAGCAGCCAAGAGAGGACCACTGGGTACAATGAGCAGTTCTTC. Translated: CASSQERTTGYNEQFF. The chain carries TRBV4-3 and TRBJ2-1; D remains ambiguous. Looked up from germline, CDR1 is LGHNA and CDR2 is YSLEER. Trimming took 0 bases from V and 4 from J, leaving 13 bases between them. The CDR3 has 16 residues.